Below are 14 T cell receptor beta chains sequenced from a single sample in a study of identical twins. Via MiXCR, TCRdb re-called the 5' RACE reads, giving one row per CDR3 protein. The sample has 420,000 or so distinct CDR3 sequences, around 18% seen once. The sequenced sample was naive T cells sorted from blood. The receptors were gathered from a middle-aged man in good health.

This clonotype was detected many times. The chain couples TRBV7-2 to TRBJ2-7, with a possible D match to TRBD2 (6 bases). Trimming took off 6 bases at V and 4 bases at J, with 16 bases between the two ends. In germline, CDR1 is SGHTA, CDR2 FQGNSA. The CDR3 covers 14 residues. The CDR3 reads CASSPVWGEYEQYF. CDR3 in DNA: TGTGCCAGCAGTCCCGTCTGGGGGGAGTACGAGCAGTACTTC.

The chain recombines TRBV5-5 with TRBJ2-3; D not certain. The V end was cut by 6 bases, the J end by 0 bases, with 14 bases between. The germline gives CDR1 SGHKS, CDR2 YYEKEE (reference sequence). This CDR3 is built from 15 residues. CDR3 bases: TGTGCCAGCACCGGTCGGCAGTCTAGCACAGATACGCAGTATTTT. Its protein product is CASTGRQSSTDTQYF.

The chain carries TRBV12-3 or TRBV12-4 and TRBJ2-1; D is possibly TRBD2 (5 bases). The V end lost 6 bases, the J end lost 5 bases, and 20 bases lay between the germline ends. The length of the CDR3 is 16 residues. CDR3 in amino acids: CASRGERFLRHNEQFF. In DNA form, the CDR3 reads TGTGCCAGCAGGGGAGAGCGGTTTCTTCGGCACAATGAGCAGTTCTTC.

This CDR3 reads CASSLVDGGGHEQYF. DNA of the CDR3: TGTGCCAGCAGCTTGGTGGATGGGGGTGGCCACGAGCAGTACTTC. The J gene is TRBJ2-7, the V gene TRBV5-6; D could derive from TRBD1 or TRBD2 (5 bases each). The CDR3 extends over 15 amino acids. The V gene lost 0 bases and the J gene lost 5 bases, with 15 bases spanning the gap. Germline V lookup: CDR1 SGHDT, CDR2 YYEEEE. Based on the CDR3 plus reference TRBV5-6 and TRBJ2-7, the full variable domain is DAGVTQSPTHLIKTRGQQVTLRCSPKSGHDTVSWYQQALGQGPQFIFQYYEEEERQRGNFPDRFSGHQFPNYSSELNVNALLLGDSALYLCASSLVDGGGHEQYFGPGTRLTVT.

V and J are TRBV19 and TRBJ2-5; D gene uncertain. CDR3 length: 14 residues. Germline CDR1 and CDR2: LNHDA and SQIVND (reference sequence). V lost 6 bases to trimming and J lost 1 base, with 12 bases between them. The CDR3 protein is CASSPRNLQETQYF. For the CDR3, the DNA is TGTGCCAGTAGCCCTCGCAACCTCCAAGAGACCCAGTACTTC. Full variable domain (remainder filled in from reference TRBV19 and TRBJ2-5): DGGITQSPKYLFRKEGQNVTLSCEQNLNHDAMYWYRQDPGQGLRLIYYSQIVNDFQKGDIAEGYSVSREKKESFPLTVTSAQKNPTAFYLCASSPRNLQETQYFGPGTRLLVL.

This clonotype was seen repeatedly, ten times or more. In nucleotides, the CDR3 is TGCAGCACGGACAGGGGGCGTCACAATGAGCAGTTCTTC. Protein product: CSTDRGRHNEQFF. The rearrangement joins TRBV29-1 to TRBJ2-1; 11 bases fit TRBD1. CDR1 and CDR2 (germline): SQVTM, ANQGSEA. The CDR3 is made up of 13 amino acids. V was clipped by 8 bases and J by 5 bases; unmatched bases: 5.

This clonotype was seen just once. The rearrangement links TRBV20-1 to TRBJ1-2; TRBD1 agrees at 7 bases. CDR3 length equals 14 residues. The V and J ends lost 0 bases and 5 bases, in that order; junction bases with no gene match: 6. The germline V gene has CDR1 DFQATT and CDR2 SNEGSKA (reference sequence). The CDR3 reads CSARDPRDSYGYTF. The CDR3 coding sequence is TGCAGTGCTAGAGATCCCCGGGACAGTTATGGCTACACCTTC.

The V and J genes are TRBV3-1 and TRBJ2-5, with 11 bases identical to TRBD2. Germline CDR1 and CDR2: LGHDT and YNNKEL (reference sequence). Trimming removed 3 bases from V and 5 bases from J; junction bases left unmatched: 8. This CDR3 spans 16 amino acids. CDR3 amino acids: CASSQNGLAGRETQYF. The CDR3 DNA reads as TGTGCCAGCAGCCAGAACGGACTAGCGGGTCGGGAGACCCAGTACTTC.

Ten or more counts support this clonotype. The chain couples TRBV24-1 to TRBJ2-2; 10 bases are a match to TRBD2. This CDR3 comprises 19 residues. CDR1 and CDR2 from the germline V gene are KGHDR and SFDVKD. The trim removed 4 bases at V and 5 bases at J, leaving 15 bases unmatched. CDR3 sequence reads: CATSDHLAGVTSFTGELFF. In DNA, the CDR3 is TGTGCCACCAGTGACCATCTAGCGGGAGTTACTTCTTTTACCGGGGAGCTGTTTTTT.

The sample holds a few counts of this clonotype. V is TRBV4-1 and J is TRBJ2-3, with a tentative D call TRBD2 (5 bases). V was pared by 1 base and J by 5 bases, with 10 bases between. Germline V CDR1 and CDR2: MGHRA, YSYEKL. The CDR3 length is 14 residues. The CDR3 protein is CASSQGRSGDTQYF. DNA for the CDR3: TGCGCCAGCAGCCAAGGTCGGAGCGGAGATACGCAGTATTTT.

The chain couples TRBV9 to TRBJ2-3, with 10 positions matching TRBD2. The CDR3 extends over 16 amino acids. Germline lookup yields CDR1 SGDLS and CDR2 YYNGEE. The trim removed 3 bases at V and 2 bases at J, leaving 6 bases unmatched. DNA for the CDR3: TGTGCCAGCAGCGAGAGAGCGGGGGGGTTCACAGATACGCAGTATTTT. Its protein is CASSERAGGFTDTQYF.

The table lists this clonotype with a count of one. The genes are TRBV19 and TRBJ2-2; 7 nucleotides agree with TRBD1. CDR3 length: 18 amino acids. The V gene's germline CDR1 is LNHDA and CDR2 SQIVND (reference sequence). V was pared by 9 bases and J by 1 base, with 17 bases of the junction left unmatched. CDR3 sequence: CASRSTWDRGMNTGELFF. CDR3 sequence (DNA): TGTGCCAGCCGGTCAACCTGGGACAGAGGTATGAACACCGGGGAGCTGTTTTTT.

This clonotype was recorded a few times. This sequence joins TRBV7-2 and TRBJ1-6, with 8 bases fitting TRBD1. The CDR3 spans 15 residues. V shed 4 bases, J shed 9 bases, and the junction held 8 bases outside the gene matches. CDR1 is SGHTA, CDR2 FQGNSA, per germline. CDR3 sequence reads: CASSSRTGITSPLHF. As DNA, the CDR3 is TGTGCCAGCAGCTCTCGGACAGGGATTACTTCACCCCTCCACTTT.

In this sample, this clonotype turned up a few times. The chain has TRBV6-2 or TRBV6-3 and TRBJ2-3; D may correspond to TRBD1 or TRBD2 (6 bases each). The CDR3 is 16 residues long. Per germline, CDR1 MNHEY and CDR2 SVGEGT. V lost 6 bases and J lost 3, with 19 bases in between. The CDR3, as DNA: TGTGCCAGCAGCAGAGGGTGGGGGGCCACTACAGATACGCAGTATTTT. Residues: CASSRGWGATTDTQYF.